Sequencing of this T cell receptor (beta chain) was carried out in a study of blood T cell repertoires in COVID-19. Study-wide background: Whether acute or convalescent, the COVID-19 samples came from the United States, Italy and Spain. Sample material is recorded as cDNA or gDNA derived from T cells, B-cell-depleted T cells, or PBMCs.

Germline CDR1 SEHNR, CDR2 FQNEAQ (reference sequence). The CDR3 contains 14 residues. Trimming cost V 5 bases and J 8 bases; bases outside gene matches: 9. In the original processing: Nucleated cell counts were estimated from reference gene primer amplification. Only in-frame clones appear in the TCRdb table, and some are missing; sequencing was by immunoSEQ multiplex PCR. That table furnishes V, J and clone size, whereas the DNA furnished D and trimming. The sample records tens of thousands of clones, about nine tenths being singletons. The TCR sequence derives from a human donor in a cohort sampled during active COVID-19. Material for sequencing was peripheral blood. V gene TRBV7-9 combines with J gene TRBJ2-1; TRBD1 matches at 7 bases. The CDR3 here is CASSPRLTGDEQFF. CDR3 nucleotides: TGTGCCAGCAGCCCCCGACTAACAGGGGATGAGCAGTTCTTC.